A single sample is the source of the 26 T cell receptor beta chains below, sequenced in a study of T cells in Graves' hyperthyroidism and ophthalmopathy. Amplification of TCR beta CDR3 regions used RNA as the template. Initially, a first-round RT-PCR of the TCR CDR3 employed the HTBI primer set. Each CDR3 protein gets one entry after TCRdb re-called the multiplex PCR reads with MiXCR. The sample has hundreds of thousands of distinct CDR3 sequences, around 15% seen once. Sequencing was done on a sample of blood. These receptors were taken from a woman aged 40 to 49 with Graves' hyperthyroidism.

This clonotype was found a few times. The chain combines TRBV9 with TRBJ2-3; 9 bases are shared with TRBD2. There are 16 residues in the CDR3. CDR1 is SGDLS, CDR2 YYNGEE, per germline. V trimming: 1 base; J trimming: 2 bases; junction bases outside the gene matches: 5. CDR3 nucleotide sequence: TGTGCCAGCAGCGTACCCCTAGCGGGACACACAGATACGCAGTATTTT. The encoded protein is CASSVPLAGHTDTQYF.

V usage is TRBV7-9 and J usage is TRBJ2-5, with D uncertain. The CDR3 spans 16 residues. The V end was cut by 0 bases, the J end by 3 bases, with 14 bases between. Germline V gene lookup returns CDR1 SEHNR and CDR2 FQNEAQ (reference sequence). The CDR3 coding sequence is TGTGCCAGCAGCTTAGCGTTGGGTCAGTCCAAAGAGACCCAGTACTTC. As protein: CASSLALGQSKETQYF.

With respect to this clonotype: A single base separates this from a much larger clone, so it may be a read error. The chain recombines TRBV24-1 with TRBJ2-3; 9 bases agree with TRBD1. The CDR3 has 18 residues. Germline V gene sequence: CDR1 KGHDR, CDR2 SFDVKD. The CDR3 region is CATSNLLPTGGKPDTQYF. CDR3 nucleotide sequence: TGTGCCACCAGTAATTTGCTTCCGACAGGGGGAAAGCCAGATACGCAGTATTTT.

CDR3 DNA sequence: TGTGCCAGCAGCCCCGGGACTAGCGGGATAGTAACCTACGAGCAGTACTTC. This encodes CASSPGTSGIVTYEQYF. This sequence joins TRBV7-3 and TRBJ2-7, with 13 nucleotides matching TRBD2. Germline-derived CDR1 and CDR2 are SGHTA and FQGTGA. The CDR3 contains 17 residues. V was pared by 5 bases and J by 2 bases, with 9 bases of the junction left unmatched.

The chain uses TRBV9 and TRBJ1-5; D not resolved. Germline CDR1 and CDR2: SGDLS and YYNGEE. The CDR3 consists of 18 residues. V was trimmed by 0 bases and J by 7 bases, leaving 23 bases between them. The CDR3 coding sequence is TGTGCCAGCAGCGTAGAGGGTACTAAGAGGCGAACGGCCCAGCCCCAGCATTTT. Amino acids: CASSVEGTKRRTAQPQHF.

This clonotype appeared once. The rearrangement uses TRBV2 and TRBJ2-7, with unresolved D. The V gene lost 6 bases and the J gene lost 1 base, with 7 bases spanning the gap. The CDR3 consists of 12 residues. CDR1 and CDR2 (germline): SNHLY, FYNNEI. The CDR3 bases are TGTGCCAGCAGATGGCCTTCCTACGAGCAGTACTTC. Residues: CASRWPSYEQYF.

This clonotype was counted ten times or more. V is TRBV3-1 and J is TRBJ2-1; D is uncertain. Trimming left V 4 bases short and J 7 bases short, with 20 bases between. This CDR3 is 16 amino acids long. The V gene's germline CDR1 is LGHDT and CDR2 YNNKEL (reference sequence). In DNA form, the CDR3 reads TGTGCCAGCAGCCGCAATTCGGCGCTGTTTGGGAATGAGCAGTTCTTC. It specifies CASSRNSALFGNEQFF.

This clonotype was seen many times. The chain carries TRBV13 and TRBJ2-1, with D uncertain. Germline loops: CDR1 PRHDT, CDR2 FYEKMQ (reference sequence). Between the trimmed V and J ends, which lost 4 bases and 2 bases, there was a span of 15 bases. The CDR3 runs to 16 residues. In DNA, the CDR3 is TGTGCCAGCAGCTACAGACAATCAGGAACCTACAATGAGCAGTTCTTC. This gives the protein CASSYRQSGTYNEQFF. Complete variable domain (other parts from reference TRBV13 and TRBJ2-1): AAGVIQSPRHLIKEKRETATLKCYPIPRHDTVYWYQQGPGQDPQFLISFYEKMQSDKGSIPDRFSAQQFSDYHSELNMSSLELGDSALYFCASSYRQSGTYNEQFFGPGTRLTVL.

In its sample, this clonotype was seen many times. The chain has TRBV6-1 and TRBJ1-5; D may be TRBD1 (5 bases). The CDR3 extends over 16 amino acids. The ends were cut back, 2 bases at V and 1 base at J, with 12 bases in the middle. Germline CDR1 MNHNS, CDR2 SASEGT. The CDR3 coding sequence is TGTGCCAGCAGTGAAACCCTGGCAGGGAGCAATCAGCCCCAGCATTTT. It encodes CASSETLAGSNQPQHF.

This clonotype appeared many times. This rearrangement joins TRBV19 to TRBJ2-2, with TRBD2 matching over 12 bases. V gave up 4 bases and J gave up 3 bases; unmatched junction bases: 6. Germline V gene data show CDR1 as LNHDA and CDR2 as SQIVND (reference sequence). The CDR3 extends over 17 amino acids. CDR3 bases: TGTGCCAGTAGTAGCCCTAGCGGGAGGGCGTACACCGGGGAGCTGTTTTTT. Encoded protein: CASSSPSGRAYTGELFF.

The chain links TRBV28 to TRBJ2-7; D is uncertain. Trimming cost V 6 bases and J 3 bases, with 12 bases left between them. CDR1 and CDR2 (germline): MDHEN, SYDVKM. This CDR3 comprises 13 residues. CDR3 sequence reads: CASSANLIYEQYF. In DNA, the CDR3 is TGTGCCAGCAGCGCCAACCTGATCTACGAGCAGTACTTC.

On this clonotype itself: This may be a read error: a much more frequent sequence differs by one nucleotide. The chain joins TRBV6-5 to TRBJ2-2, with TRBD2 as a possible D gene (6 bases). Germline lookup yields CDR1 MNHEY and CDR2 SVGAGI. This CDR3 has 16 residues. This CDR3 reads CASSYVAAWGTGGLFF. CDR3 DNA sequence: TGTGCCAGCAGTTACGTCGCAGCCTGGGGGACCGGGGGGCTGTTTTTT.

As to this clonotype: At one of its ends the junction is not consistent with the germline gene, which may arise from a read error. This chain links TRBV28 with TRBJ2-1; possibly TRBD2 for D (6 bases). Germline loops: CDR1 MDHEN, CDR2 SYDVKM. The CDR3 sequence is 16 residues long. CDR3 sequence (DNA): TGTGCCAGCAGTTTGGTAACCGGGGGAATCTACAATAAGCAGTTCTTC. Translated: CASSLVTGGIYNKQFF. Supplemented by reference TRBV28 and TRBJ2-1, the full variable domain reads DVKVTQSSRYLVKRTGEKVFLECVQDMDHENMFWYRQDPGLGLRLIYFSYDVKMKEKGDIPEGYSVSREKKERFSLILESASTNQTSMYLCASSLVTGGIYNKQFFGPGTRLTVL.

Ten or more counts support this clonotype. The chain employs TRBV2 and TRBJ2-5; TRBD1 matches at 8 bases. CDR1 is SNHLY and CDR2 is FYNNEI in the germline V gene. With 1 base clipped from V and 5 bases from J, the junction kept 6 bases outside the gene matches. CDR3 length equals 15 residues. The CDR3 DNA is TGTGCCAGCAGTGAAGTCCAGGGGGCGGCGGAGACCCAGTACTTC. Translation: CASSEVQGAAETQYF.

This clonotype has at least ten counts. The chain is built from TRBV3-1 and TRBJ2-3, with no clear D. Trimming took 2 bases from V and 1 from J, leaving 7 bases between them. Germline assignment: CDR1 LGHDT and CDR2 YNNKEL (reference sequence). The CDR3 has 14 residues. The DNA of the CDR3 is TGTGCCAGCAGCCAAATATTAGGCACAGATACGCAGTATTTT. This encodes CASSQILGTDTQYF.

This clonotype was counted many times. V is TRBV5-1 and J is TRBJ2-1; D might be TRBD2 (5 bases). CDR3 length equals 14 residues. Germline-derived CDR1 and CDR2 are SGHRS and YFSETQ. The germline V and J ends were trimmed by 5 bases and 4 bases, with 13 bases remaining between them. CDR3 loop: CASSEGGVYNEQFF. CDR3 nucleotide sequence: TGCGCCAGCAGTGAGGGTGGGGTATACAATGAGCAGTTCTTC.

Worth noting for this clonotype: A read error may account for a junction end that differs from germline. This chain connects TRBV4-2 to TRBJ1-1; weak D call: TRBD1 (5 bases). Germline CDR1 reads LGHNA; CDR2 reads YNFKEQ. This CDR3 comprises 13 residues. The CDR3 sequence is CASSQVGGTVAFF. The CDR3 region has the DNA TGTGCCAGCAGCCAAGTCGGAGGGACTGTAGCTTTCTTT.

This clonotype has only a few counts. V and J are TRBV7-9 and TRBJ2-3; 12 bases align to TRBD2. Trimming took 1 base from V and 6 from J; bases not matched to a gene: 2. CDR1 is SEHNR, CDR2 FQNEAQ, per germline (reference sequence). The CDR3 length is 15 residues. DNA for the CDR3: TGTGCCAGCAGCTTAGAGACTAGCGGGAGTGATACGCAGTATTTT. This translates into CASSLETSGSDTQYF.

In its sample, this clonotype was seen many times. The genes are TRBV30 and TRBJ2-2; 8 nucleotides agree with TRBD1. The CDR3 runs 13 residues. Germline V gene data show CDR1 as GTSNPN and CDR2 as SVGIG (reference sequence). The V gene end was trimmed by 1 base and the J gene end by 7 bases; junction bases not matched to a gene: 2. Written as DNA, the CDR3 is TGTGCCTGGAGTGGGACAGGGCTCGGGGAGCTGTTTTTT. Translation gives CAWSGTGLGELFF.

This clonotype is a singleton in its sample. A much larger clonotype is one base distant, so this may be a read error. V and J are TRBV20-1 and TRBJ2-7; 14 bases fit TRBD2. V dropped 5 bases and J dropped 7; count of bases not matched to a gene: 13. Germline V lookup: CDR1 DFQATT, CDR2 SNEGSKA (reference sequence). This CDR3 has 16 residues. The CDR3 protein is CSAVRLAGGPGDEQYF. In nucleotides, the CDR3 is TGCAGTGCTGTTCGACTAGCGGGAGGGCCGGGGGATGAGCAGTACTTC.

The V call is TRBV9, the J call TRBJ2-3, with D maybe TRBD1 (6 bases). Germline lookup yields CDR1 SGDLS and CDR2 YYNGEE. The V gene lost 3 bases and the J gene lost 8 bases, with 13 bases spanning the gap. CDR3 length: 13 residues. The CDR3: CASSGTVTGTQYF. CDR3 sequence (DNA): TGTGCCAGCAGCGGGACAGTTACGGGTACGCAGTATTTT.

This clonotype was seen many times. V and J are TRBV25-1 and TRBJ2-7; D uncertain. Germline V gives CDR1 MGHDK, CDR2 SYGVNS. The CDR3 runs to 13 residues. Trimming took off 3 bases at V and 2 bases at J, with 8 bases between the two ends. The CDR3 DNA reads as TGTGCCAGCAGTGACGGCCCAACCTACGAGCAGTACTTC. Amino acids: CASSDGPTYEQYF.

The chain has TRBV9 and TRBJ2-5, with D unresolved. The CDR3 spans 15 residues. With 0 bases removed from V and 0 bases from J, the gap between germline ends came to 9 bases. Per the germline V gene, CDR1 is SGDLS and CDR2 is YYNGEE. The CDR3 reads CASSVDWGHQETQYF. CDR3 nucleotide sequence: TGTGCCAGCAGCGTAGATTGGGGTCACCAAGAGACCCAGTACTTC. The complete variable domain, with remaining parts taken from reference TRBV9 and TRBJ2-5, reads DSGVTQTPKHLITATGQRVTLRCSPRSGDLSVYWYQQSLDQGLQFLIQYYNGEERAKGNILERFSAQQFPDLHSELNLSSLELGDSALYFCASSVDWGHQETQYFGPGTRLLVL.

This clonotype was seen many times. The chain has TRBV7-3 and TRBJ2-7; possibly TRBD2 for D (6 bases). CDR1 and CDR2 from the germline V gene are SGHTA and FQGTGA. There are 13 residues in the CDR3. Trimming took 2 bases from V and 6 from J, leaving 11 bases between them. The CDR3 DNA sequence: TGTGCCAGCAGCTTACTGCGGGACGGCGAGCAGTACTTC. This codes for CASSLLRDGEQYF.

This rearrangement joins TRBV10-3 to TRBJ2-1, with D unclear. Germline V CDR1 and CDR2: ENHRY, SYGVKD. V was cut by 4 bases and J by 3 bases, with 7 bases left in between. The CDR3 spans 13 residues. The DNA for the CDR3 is TGTGCCATCAGTGGAGAGGACTACAATGAGCAGTTCTTC. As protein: CAISGEDYNEQFF.

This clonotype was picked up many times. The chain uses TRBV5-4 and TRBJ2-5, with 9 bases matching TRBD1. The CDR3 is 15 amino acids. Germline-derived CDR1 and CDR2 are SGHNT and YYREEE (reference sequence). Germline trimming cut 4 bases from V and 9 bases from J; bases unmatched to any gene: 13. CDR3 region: CASSRSTGGGEAQYF. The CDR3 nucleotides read TGTGCCAGCAGCCGATCTACAGGGGGCGGGGAGGCCCAGTACTTC.